These T cell receptor beta chains were read from a single sample in a study of CD8 T cells in Susac syndrome. TCRdb reprocessed the immunoSEQ multiplex PCR reads with MiXCR, giving one entry per CDR3 protein. The repertoire includes about 200,000 distinct CDR3 sequences, 85% to 95% of them detected once, and approximately 0.1% sits in the top ten. The sequenced material came from CD4+ T cells from PBMCs. The receptors come from a human donor in good health. Both conserved end residues are part of each CDR3. A D gene is named only where the DNA matches it firmly.

-	TRBV10-3	TRBJ1-2	CAISDQGYGYTF	TGTGCCATCAGTGACCAGGGCTATGGCTACACCTTC
-	TRBV20-1	TRBJ2-2	CSARTRSERTGELFF	TGCAGTGCTAGAACCAGGTCTGAGAGAACCGGGGAGCTGTTTTTT
TRBD1	TRBV12-3/TRBV12-4	TRBJ1-5	CASRRGAQPQHF	TGTGCCAGCCGCAGGGGGGCTCAGCCCCAGCATTTT
-	TRBV11-1	TRBJ2-2	CASSLGRTTGELFF	TGTGCCAGCAGCTTAGGCAGGACCACCGGGGAGCTGTTTTTT
-	TRBV20-1	TRBJ1-5	CSARDPAAVSTAQHF	TGCAGTGCTAGAGATCCCGCGGCCGTTTCCACAGCCCAGCATTTT
TRBD1	TRBV12-3/TRBV12-4	TRBJ2-3	CASSFGQGLDTQYF	TGTGCCAGCAGTTTCGGACAGGGCCTAGATACGCAGTATTTT
-	TRBV28	TRBJ1-4	CASSLAGKDEKLFF	TGTGCCAGCAGTTTGGCAGGGAAGGATGAAAAACTGTTTTTT
TRBD1	TRBV29-1	TRBJ1-1	CSVGLGQQAFF	TGCAGCGTTGGGTTGGGACAGCAGGCTTTCTTT
-	TRBV15	TRBJ1-2	CATSRPPDNYGYTF	TGTGCCACCAGCAGACCACCGGATAACTATGGCTACACCTTC
-	TRBV19	TRBJ1-5	CASTMADRGWQPQHF	TGTGCCAGTACCATGGCGGACAGAGGGTGGCAGCCCCAGCATTTT
-	TRBV24-1	TRBJ2-1	CATSDSPTNEQFF	TGTGCCACCAGTGATTCCCCAACCAATGAGCAGTTCTTC